At least ten counts were recorded for the clone carrying this T cell receptor beta chain. Antigen unknown. Whoever was chosen for sequencing had shown CD8+CD57+ cell expansion by flow cytometry. The study sampled blood from patients who had received no therapy. Genomic DNA constituted the template upon which TCR beta VDJ and CDR3 profiling was performed. A single record per CDR3 protein comes from TCRdb applying MiXCR to the reads. Among about 200,000 distinct CDR3 sequences listed, 65% were seen once. The CDR3 is 15 amino acids. The germline V and J ends were trimmed by 1 base and 4 bases, with 13 bases remaining between them. CDR1 and CDR2 (germline): SEHNR, FQNEAQ (reference sequence). These data belong to a study of CD8+CD57+ T cells in acquired aplastic anemia. Turning to the study itself: Mean yield of DNA from sorted CD4+ and CD8+ cells was roughly 3.1 ug. Broader study findings: Patients shared under 30 CD8+ CDR3 sequences with controls.

The sequence was collected from a human donor with aplastic anemia. Sequenced: sorted CD4+, CD8+, or CD8+CD57+ T cells (not recorded which) from PBMCs. The chain links TRBV7-9 to TRBJ1-2; unclear D gene. The CDR3 bases are TGTGCCAGCAGCTTAGGGATTGCGGGGTTCTATGGCTACACCTTC. It is translated as CASSLGIAGFYGYTF.